These 32 T cell receptor beta chains originate from one sample sequenced in a study of cytomegalovirus exposure and HLA in healthy donors. Clones were sequenced by immunoSEQ multiplex PCR, and TCRdb holds only the in-frame ones, with some missing. The table shows fewer than 150,000 clones, with about 91% occurring only once. Sequenced input: PBMCs. Receptors were obtained from a woman between 18 and 30 years old in good health and CMV-seropositive.

V is TRBV5-1 and J is TRBJ2-4, with TRBD1 matching over 10 bases. The trim removed 4 bases at V and 1 base at J, leaving 5 bases unmatched. Per germline, CDR1 SGHRS and CDR2 YFSETQ. The CDR3 has 16 amino acids. The CDR3 sequence is CASSPRQGAAKNIQYF. For the CDR3, the DNA is TGCGCCAGCAGCCCACGACAGGGGGCCGCCAAAAACATTCAGTACTTC. Combining the CDR3 with reference TRBV5-1 and TRBJ2-4 gives the whole variable domain KAGVTQTPRYLIKTRGQQVTLSCSPISGHRSVSWYQQTPGQGLQFLFEYFSETQRNKGNFPGRFSGRQFSNSRSEMNVSTLELGDSALYLCASSPRQGAAKNIQYFGAGTRLSVL.

This chain links TRBV27 with TRBJ1-5, with D hard to call. Trimming cost V 6 bases and J 0 bases, with 12 bases left between them. This CDR3 is 15 amino acids long. CDR1 is MNHEY and CDR2 is SMNVEV in the germline V gene (reference sequence). The CDR3 here is CASSLMSNSNQPQHF. Written as DNA, the CDR3 is TGTGCCAGCAGCCTAATGAGTAATAGCAATCAGCCCCAGCATTTT.

The CDR3 coding sequence is TGTGCCAGCAGCTTCGGACTGACTTACGAGCAGTACTTC. Protein product: CASSFGLTYEQYF. V and J are TRBV27 and TRBJ2-7; tentative D call: TRBD2 (5 bases). This CDR3 region has 13 residues. The germline gives CDR1 MNHEY, CDR2 SMNVEV (reference sequence). V shed 6 bases and J shed 4 bases, with 13 bases lying between them.

The chain links TRBV7-9 to TRBJ1-5; 7 nucleotides align to TRBD1. Germline assignment: CDR1 SEHNR and CDR2 FQNEAQ (reference sequence). The J segment lost 7 bases and the V segment lost 3 bases, leaving 0 bases of the junction unmatched. The length of the CDR3 is 12 residues. The chain's CDR3 is CASSLGQQPQHF. CDR3 bases: TGTGCCAGCAGCTTGGGACAGCAGCCCCAGCATTTT. The variable domain in full, with the rest retrieved from reference TRBV7-9 and TRBJ1-5, is DTGVSQNPRHKITKRGQNVTFRCDPISEHNRLYWYRQTLGQGPEFLTYFQNEAQLEKSRLLSDRFSAERPKGSFSTLEIQRTEQGDSAMYLCASSLGQQPQHFGDGTRLSIL.

In DNA, the CDR3 is TGTGCCAGCCTGACCGGGACACACTACGAGCAGTACTTC. It yields the protein CASLTGTHYEQYF. The chain has TRBV21-1 and TRBJ2-7; the D segment call TRBD1 is taken from the table without a DNA check. TRBV21-1 is a listed pseudogene. This CDR3 region has 13 residues.

This clone was observed a few times. This chain links TRBV30 with TRBJ1-2; 9 nucleotides match TRBD1. Germline loops: CDR1 GTSNPN, CDR2 SVGIG (reference sequence). V lost 3 bases and J lost 4; bases outside the gene matches: 6. This CDR3 has 14 amino acids. The CDR3 sequence: CAWSLLQGAYGYTF. The DNA of the CDR3 is TGTGCCTGGAGCCTTCTACAGGGGGCCTATGGCTACACCTTC.

This chain uses TRBV5-4 with TRBJ1-1; D call uncertain. Germline V lookup: CDR1 SGHNT, CDR2 YYREEE (reference sequence). The ends were cut back, 1 base at V and 3 bases at J, with 10 bases in the middle. This CDR3 region has 14 residues. The CDR3 DNA sequence: TGTGCCAGCAGCTTGTTCGGGCGGGACACTGAAGCTTTCTTT. Protein: CASSLFGRDTEAFF.

This sequence joins TRBV27 and TRBJ1-4; 8 bases align to TRBD1. This CDR3 has 15 residues. CDR1 and CDR2 (germline): MNHEY, SMNVEV (reference sequence). Trimming removed 5 bases from V and 4 bases from J; junction bases left unmatched: 6. The DNA for the CDR3 is TGTGCCAGCAGTCTCCGGGACAGGCTTAATGAAAAACTGTTTTTT. It yields the protein CASSLRDRLNEKLFF.

The CDR3, as DNA: TGTGCCAGTAGTATATTTGCCGCAGGCGAGTACACTGAAGCTTTCTTT. This codes for CASSIFAAGEYTEAFF. The V call is TRBV19, the J call TRBJ1-1; D not resolved. The CDR3 consists of 16 residues. Trimming cost V 2 bases and J 3 bases, with 16 bases left between them. CDR1 LNHDA and CDR2 SQIVND come from the germline V gene (reference sequence).

The rearrangement links TRBV7-9 to TRBJ1-4; 8 bases are a match to TRBD1. With 5 bases clipped from V and 8 bases from J, the junction kept 10 bases outside the gene matches. The germline V gene encodes CDR1 SEHNR and CDR2 FQNEAQ (reference sequence). This CDR3 is 15 amino acids long. In DNA, the CDR3 is TGTGCCAGCAGCGCCCGACAGGGGTCAAAGGAAAAACTGTTTTTT. Protein sequence: CASSARQGSKEKLFF.

This sequence joins TRBV18 and TRBJ2-3; possible D gene TRBD1, 5 bases. This CDR3 comprises 17 residues. Trimming shortened V by 3 bases and J by 3 bases, and 19 bases separated the two germline ends. Per germline, CDR1 KGHSH and CDR2 LQKENI. Written as DNA, the CDR3 is TGTGCCAGCTCACCGAGGCTCGTCACAGGACCTACAGATACGCAGTATTTT. This encodes CASSPRLVTGPTDTQYF. The full variable domain, rest sourced from reference TRBV18 and TRBJ2-3, is NAGVMQNPRHLVRRRGQEARLRCSPMKGHSHVYWYRQLPEEGLKFMVYLQKENIIDESGMPKERFSAEFPKEGPSILRIQQVVRGDSAAYFCASSPRLVTGPTDTQYFGPGTRLTVL.

The chain links TRBV28 to TRBJ2-5; the D gene is possibly TRBD2 (6 bases). The CDR3 runs to 14 residues. V was cut by 6 bases and J by 2 bases, with 13 bases left in between. Germline values: CDR1 MDHEN, CDR2 SYDVKM. The CDR3 loop is CASRGLRIQETQYF. As DNA, the CDR3 is TGTGCCAGCAGGGGACTCCGAATACAAGAGACCCAGTACTTC.

This chain connects TRBV2 to TRBJ1-5, with D perhaps TRBD1 (5 bases). Germline loops: CDR1 SNHLY, CDR2 FYNNEI. The CDR3 runs to 16 residues. V shed 10 bases and J shed 7 bases, with 26 bases lying between them. DNA of the CDR3: TGTGCCATCAAAACCCTACCCGCCGGGGGTGGACAGCCCCAGCATTTT. The encoded protein is CAIKTLPAGGGQPQHF.

The rearrangement links TRBV6-6 to TRBJ2-5; TRBD2 matches at 11 bases. The CDR3 length is 15 residues. With V trimmed by 4 bases and J by 0 bases, 1 base remained unmatched. Germline assignment: CDR1 MNHNY and CDR2 SVGAGI (reference sequence). This chain's CDR3 is CASSSTSGDQETQYF. The CDR3 nucleotides are TGTGCCAGCAGTTCGACTAGCGGGGACCAAGAGACCCAGTACTTC.

This clone was recorded only once. This chain connects TRBV5-8 to TRBJ1-4; no reliable D call. Deletions cut 7 bases from V and 0 bases from J, with 10 bases between. Germline CDR1 SGHTS, CDR2 YDEGEE. The CDR3 runs to 14 residues. For the CDR3, the DNA is TGTGCCAGCTTCAGGACTACAACTAATGAAAAACTGTTTTTT. Its protein is CASFRTTTNEKLFF.

The chain has TRBV30 and TRBJ1-3; TRBD1 matches 7 bases. There are 14 residues in the CDR3. V shed 0 bases, J shed 3 bases, and the junction held 2 bases outside the gene matches. Germline loops: CDR1 GTSNPN, CDR2 SVGIG (reference sequence). The CDR3 protein is CAWSVSGGGNTIYF. CDR3 bases: TGTGCCTGGAGTGTGTCAGGGGGTGGAAACACCATATATTTT. Based on the CDR3 plus reference TRBV30 and TRBJ1-3, the full variable domain is SQTIHQWPATLVQPVGSPLSLECTVEGTSNPNLYWYRQAAGRGLQLLFYSVGIGQISSEVPQNLSASRPQDRQFILSSKKLLLSDSGFYLCAWSVSGGGNTIYFGEGSWLTVV.

A single count supports this clone. This chain joins TRBV4-2 and TRBJ2-3; no clear D gene. The CDR3 length is 14 residues. Trimming removed 1 base from V and 6 bases from J, with 11 bases in between. CDR1 is LGHNA, CDR2 YNFKEQ, per germline. Written as DNA, the CDR3 is TGTGCCAGCAGCCAAGTCGCAACTCGGGATACGCAGTATTTT. This encodes CASSQVATRDTQYF.

Of note for this clone: At one end, the junction sequence differs from germline, possibly due to a read error. The chain recombines TRBV7-7 with TRBJ2-2; D is perhaps TRBD1 (6 bases). Germline V gene data show CDR1 as SSHAT and CDR2 as FNYEAQ (reference sequence). CDR3 length: 14 residues. Written as DNA, the CDR3 is TGTGCTAGCAGGCCGGACAGGAACACCGGGGAGCTGTTTTTT. Amino acid sequence: CASRPDRNTGELFF.

This chain joins TRBV5-1 and TRBJ2-2, with TRBD1 matching over 8 bases. After removal of 0 bases from V and 5 bases from J, the junction contained 6 bases not matched to a gene. The length of the CDR3 is 16 residues. Germline V lookup: CDR1 SGHRS, CDR2 YFSETQ. The CDR3 spells CASSLAGTGQTGELFF. The DNA for the CDR3 is TGCGCCAGCAGCTTGGCCGGGACAGGCCAGACCGGGGAGCTGTTTTTT.

The CDR3: CASSSGVLGEQFF. CDR3 coding DNA: TGCGCCAGCAGCTCGGGGGTCTTGGGTGAGCAGTTCTTC. J is TRBJ2-1 and V is TRBV5-1; tentative D call: TRBD2 (6 bases). Between the trimmed V and J ends, which lost 3 bases and 9 bases, there was a span of 13 bases. CDR3 length equals 13 residues. Germline V gene lookup returns CDR1 SGHRS and CDR2 YFSETQ.

The chain is built from TRBV4-1 and TRBJ2-1; the match to TRBD2 covers 10 bases. J gave up 5 bases and V 0 bases, and 7 bases lay outside the gene matches. The CDR3 runs to 17 residues. CDR1 is MGHRA, CDR2 YSYEKL, per germline. CDR3 DNA sequence: TGCGCCAGCAGCCAAGAGCGGGGACTAGCGAGAGACAATGAGCAGTTCTTC. Its protein is CASSQERGLARDNEQFF.

The chain uses TRBV7-8 and TRBJ2-7; D remains ambiguous. The CDR3 extends over 13 amino acids. Germline CDR1 and CDR2: SGHVS and FQNEAQ. V dropped 1 base and J dropped 10 bases, with 14 bases sitting between them. CDR3 protein: CASSLVPPRAQYF. CDR3 sequence (DNA): TGTGCCAGCAGCTTAGTACCTCCCCGAGCCCAGTACTTC.

V and J are TRBV27 and TRBJ2-5, with D possibly TRBD2 on 6 matching bases. Trimming took 6 bases from V and 4 from J, leaving 18 bases between them. CDR3 size: 15 residues. Per the germline V gene, CDR1 is MNHEY and CDR2 is SMNVEV (reference sequence). CDR3 sequence reads: CASSSRLAFGETQYF. In DNA, the CDR3 is TGTGCCAGCAGCTCCCGGCTAGCGTTCGGAGAGACCCAGTACTTC.

The CDR3 nucleotides read TGTGCCAGTAGTTTTGACAGGGCGTATGGCTACACCTTC. It translates to CASSFDRAYGYTF. The J gene is TRBJ1-2, the V gene TRBV19; 7 bases fit TRBD1. CDR1 LNHDA and CDR2 SQIVND come from the germline V gene (reference sequence). The CDR3 covers 13 residues. V was clipped by 5 bases and J by 5 bases; unmatched bases: 5.

This rearrangement joins TRBV15 to TRBJ2-1, with 10 bases identical to TRBD2. The CDR3 is 16 residues long. Germline V CDR1 and CDR2: LNHNV, YYDKDF (reference sequence). The V gene end was trimmed by 1 base and the J gene end by 13 bases; junction bases not matched to a gene: 13. CDR3: CATSRVSLAGDPHQFF. The CDR3 coding sequence is TGTGCCACCAGCAGAGTGTCCCTAGCGGGGGACCCCCACCAGTTCTTC.

The CDR3 DNA reads as TGTGCCAGCAGCTTTCAAAGCGGGCGTCGCTACAATGAGCAGTTCTTC. It codes for CASSFQSGRRYNEQFF. V gene TRBV11-2 combines with J gene TRBJ2-1; the D gene is possibly TRBD2 (6 bases). Trimming removed 3 bases from V and 3 bases from J, with 15 bases in between. The germline V gene has CDR1 SGHAT and CDR2 FQNNGV. CDR3 length: 16 residues.

CDR3 nucleotides: TGTGCCAGCAGCTTAGACAGCAGGGGGACCCAGTACTTC. Translated, it gives CASSLDSRGTQYF. The V and J genes are TRBV7-8 and TRBJ2-5; D is perhaps TRBD1 (6 bases). This CDR3 is 13 amino acids long. From germline, CDR1 is SGHVS and CDR2 FQNEAQ. The germline V and J ends were trimmed by 1 base and 7 bases, with 10 bases remaining between them.

This sequence joins TRBV15 and TRBJ2-5; the match to TRBD1 covers 7 bases. The ends lost 3 bases at V and 3 bases at J; junction bases unmatched: 7. This CDR3 has 15 amino acids. Germline V CDR1 and CDR2: LNHNV, YYDKDF (reference sequence). CDR3 bases: TGTGCCACCAGCAGGACAGGGCTGGAGAAAGAGACCCAGTACTTC. Protein: CATSRTGLEKETQYF. Full variable domain (remainder filled in from reference TRBV15 and TRBJ2-5): DAMVIQNPRYQVTQFGKPVTLSCSQTLNHNVMYWYQQKSSQAPKLLFHYYDKDFNNEADTPDNFQSRRPNTSFCFLDIRSPGLGDTAMYLCATSRTGLEKETQYFGPGTRLLVL.

In DNA, the CDR3 is TGCGCCAGCAGCCAAGAAGTTTCAGGGGGCTACACCTTC. Its translation: CASSQEVSGGYTF. The J gene is TRBJ1-2, the V gene TRBV4-1; maybe TRBD1 (5 bases). CDR1 is MGHRA, CDR2 YSYEKL, per germline. The CDR3 loop spans 13 amino acids. Trimming took 0 bases from V and 8 from J, leaving 10 bases between them.

The rearrangement joins TRBV27 to TRBJ1-2; TRBD1 might be the D (6 bases). This CDR3 has 15 residues. Deletions cut 5 bases from V and 5 bases from J, with 18 bases between. The V gene's germline CDR1 is MNHEY and CDR2 SMNVEV (reference sequence). CDR3 sequence reads: CASSTYQGLEYGYTF. For the CDR3, the DNA is TGTGCCAGCAGTACATACCAGGGGCTAGAATATGGCTACACCTTC.

The rearrangement joins TRBV7-2 to TRBJ2-1; a possible D gene is TRBD2 (6 bases). The CDR3 covers 14 residues. Trimming left V 3 bases short and J 6 bases short, with 12 bases between. The germline V gene encodes CDR1 SGHTA and CDR2 FQGNSA. The CDR3 here is CASSFVRGSNEQFF. CDR3 sequence (DNA): TGTGCCAGCAGCTTCGTTCGGGGGAGCAATGAGCAGTTCTTC.

V is TRBV7-9 and J is TRBJ1-5, with D hard to call. V lost 5 bases and J lost 5, with 7 bases in between. The CDR3 sequence is 12 residues long. Germline V gives CDR1 SEHNR, CDR2 FQNEAQ (reference sequence). CDR3 in amino acids: CASSQFDQPQHF. The DNA for the CDR3 is TGTGCCAGCAGCCAGTTTGATCAGCCCCAGCATTTT. Drawing the rest from reference TRBV7-9 and TRBJ1-5, the complete variable domain is DTGVSQNPRHKITKRGQNVTFRCDPISEHNRLYWYRQTLGQGPEFLTYFQNEAQLEKSRLLSDRFSAERPKGSFSTLEIQRTEQGDSAMYLCASSQFDQPQHFGDGTRLSIL.